These 23 T cell receptor beta chains were sequenced from one sample in a study of blood T cell repertoires in COVID-19. The assay was immunoSEQ multiplex PCR, and TCRdb's table has in-frame clones only and misses some. The sample yields about 140,000 clones, more than 75% seen once. Sequenced: peripheral blood. The receptor set was obtained from a human donor in a cohort sampled during active COVID-19.

The rearrangement links TRBV27 to TRBJ1-6; D gene unclear. The germline gives CDR1 MNHEY, CDR2 SMNVEV (reference sequence). The CDR3 totals 15 residues. V was cut by 7 bases and J by 0 bases, with 10 bases left in between. CDR3 nucleotide sequence: TGTGCCAGCACCATAGTTGGCTCCTATAATTCACCCCTCCACTTT. Protein: CASTIVGSYNSPLHF.

The V and J genes are TRBV4-2 and TRBJ2-3; TRBD2 matches at 8 bases. Unmatched junction bases numbered 1, after V lost 1 base and J lost 4 bases. The V gene's germline CDR1 is LGHNA and CDR2 YNFKEQ. The CDR3 runs to 14 residues. CDR3 nucleotide sequence: TGTGCCAGCAGCCAAGCGGGAGGGCCAGATACGCAGTATTTT. This codes for CASSQAGGPDTQYF.

The J gene is TRBJ1-2, the V gene TRBV30; D gene ambiguous. Trimming stripped 4 bases from V and 6 bases from J, with 9 bases between. There are 11 residues in the CDR3. Germline values: CDR1 GTSNPN, CDR2 SVGIG (reference sequence). The CDR3 coding sequence is TGTGCCTGGATGAGGGCGGATGGCTACACCTTC. It codes for CAWMRADGYTF.

The chain combines TRBV28 with TRBJ2-7, with 9 positions matching TRBD1. The CDR3 is made up of 16 amino acids. The junction had 9 bases not matched to a gene; V was cut back by 5 bases and J by 1 base. Germline lookup yields CDR1 MDHEN and CDR2 SYDVKM. The CDR3 spells CASSLSGTGSSYEQYF. The CDR3 DNA reads as TGTGCCAGCAGTCTTTCTGGGACAGGGAGTTCCTACGAGCAGTACTTC.

The chain carries TRBV27 and TRBJ2-7; the D gene is possibly TRBD1 (6 bases). V lost 2 bases to trimming and J lost 6 bases, with 17 bases between them. Germline CDR1 reads MNHEY; CDR2 reads SMNVEV (reference sequence). The CDR3 has 15 residues. The chain's CDR3 is CASSLGAGVVREQYF. The CDR3 nucleotides are TGTGCCAGCAGTTTAGGTGCAGGGGTTGTCCGCGAGCAGTACTTC.

This sequence joins TRBV19 and TRBJ1-1; 7 nucleotides line up with TRBD1. The CDR3 is made up of 13 amino acids. Germline assignment: CDR1 LNHDA and CDR2 SQIVND (reference sequence). The V and J ends lost 5 bases and 5 bases, in that order; junction bases with no gene match: 5. The CDR3 region is CASSPTGVTEAFF. The CDR3 DNA reads TGTGCCAGTAGTCCTACAGGGGTGACTGAAGCTTTCTTT.

The V and J genes are TRBV28 and TRBJ2-3; D remains ambiguous. Trimming took off 6 bases at V and 3 bases at J, with 13 bases between the two ends. Germline V gene lookup returns CDR1 MDHEN and CDR2 SYDVKM. This CDR3 is built from 14 residues. The CDR3 protein is CASRSPFKTDTQYF. Here the CDR3 DNA reads TGTGCCAGCAGGAGCCCATTTAAAACAGATACGCAGTATTTT.

The table lists this clone with a few counts. The same CDR3 can be traced to other DNA sequences in this sample. The chain combines TRBV5-1 with TRBJ1-1, with a weak D call TRBD1 (6 bases). V was shortened by 2 bases and J by 1 base, with 6 bases between the two germline ends. The CDR3 sequence is 13 residues long. Germline CDR1 reads SGHRS; CDR2 reads YFSETQ. Written as DNA, the CDR3 is TGCGCCAGCAGCTTACAGGGGAACACTGAAGCTTTCTTT. This translates into CASSLQGNTEAFF.

The V and J genes are TRBV15 and TRBJ2-7; 14 bases agree with TRBD2. CDR1 is LNHNV, CDR2 YYDKDF, per germline (reference sequence). Trimming at V came to 3 bases and at J to 7 bases, leaving 5 bases not matched to a gene. There are 15 residues in the CDR3. CDR3 DNA: TGTGCCACCAGCAGGGCGACTAGCGGGAGGGTTGAGCAGTACTTC. Residues: CATSRATSGRVEQYF.

The table lists this clone with a few counts. The chain recombines TRBV5-6 with TRBJ1-2; possible D gene TRBD1, 5 bases. In germline, CDR1 is SGHDT, CDR2 YYEEEE. With 2 bases removed from V and 4 bases from J, the gap between germline ends came to 9 bases. This CDR3 has 13 amino acids. The CDR3 is CASSFQGSYGYTF. The CDR3 coding sequence is TGTGCCAGCAGCTTCCAGGGAAGCTATGGCTACACCTTC.

The chain recombines TRBV6-2 or TRBV6-3 with TRBJ2-1; no definite D call. Trimming left V 3 bases short and J 5 bases short, with 5 bases between. The CDR3 has 12 residues. Germline CDR1 is MNHEY and CDR2 is SVGEGT. Here the CDR3 reads CASSYGHNEQFF. The CDR3 DNA follows: TGTGCCAGCAGTTATGGGCACAATGAGCAGTTCTTC.

The chain has TRBV11-2 and TRBJ1-1; tentatively, D is TRBD1 (5 bases). This CDR3 comprises 15 residues. V was cut by 3 bases and J by 2 bases, with 13 bases left in between. Germline V gene data show CDR1 as SGHAT and CDR2 as FQNNGV. The CDR3, as DNA: TGTGCCAGCAGCTTCCGGACGGGGGTAAACACTGAAGCTTTCTTT. Its translation: CASSFRTGVNTEAFF.

The chain joins TRBV3-1 (or the pseudogene TRBV3-2) to TRBJ2-7; D is unclear. Germline lookup yields CDR1 LGHDT and CDR2 YNNKEL (reference sequence). There are 11 residues in the CDR3. Trimming left V 5 bases short and J 4 bases short, with 6 bases between. CDR3 nucleotide sequence: TGTGCCAGCAGCTTGTTATACGAGCAGTACTTC. Encoded protein: CASSLLYEQYF.

The V call is TRBV14, the J call TRBJ2-1; TRBD2 matches 10 bases. The V and J ends lost 0 bases and 4 bases, in that order; junction bases with no gene match: 3. CDR3 length: 16 amino acids. In germline, CDR1 is SGHDN, CDR2 FVKESK. The DNA of the CDR3 is TGTGCCAGCAGCCAAGAGGCTAGCGGGGGATACAATGAGCAGTTCTTC. This encodes CASSQEASGGYNEQFF.

This chain links TRBV5-1 with TRBJ1-2; weak D call: TRBD1 (6 bases). The CDR3 spans 14 residues. Germline CDR1 is SGHRS and CDR2 is YFSETQ. Trimming cost V 0 bases and J 4 bases, with 10 bases left between them. CDR3 loop: CASSLEGGTYGYTF. CDR3 coding DNA: TGCGCCAGCAGCTTGGAGGGGGGGACCTATGGCTACACCTTC.

The V call is TRBV14, the J call TRBJ2-7; possibly TRBD1 for D (5 bases). The CDR3 spans 17 residues. The V gene lost 0 bases and the J gene lost 2 bases, with 17 bases spanning the gap. CDR1 SGHDN and CDR2 FVKESK come from the germline V gene. CDR3 sequence: CASSQDGQGRRTYEQYF. In DNA, the CDR3 is TGTGCCAGCAGCCAAGATGGTCAGGGAAGGAGAACCTACGAGCAGTACTTC.

V is TRBV18 and J is TRBJ2-1, with TRBD1 matching 9 bases. This CDR3 comprises 13 residues. Germline V lookup: CDR1 KGHSH, CDR2 LQKENI. With V trimmed by 6 bases and J by 7 bases, 4 bases remained unmatched. The CDR3, as DNA: TGTGCCAGCTCGCGGGACAGGGATAATGAGCAGTTCTTC. Amino acids: CASSRDRDNEQFF.

This chain uses TRBV6-2 or TRBV6-3 with TRBJ2-4, with TRBD2 matching 13 bases. The CDR3 totals 17 residues. Unmatched junction bases numbered 13, after V lost 6 bases and J lost 8 bases. Germline lookup yields CDR1 MNHEY and CDR2 SVGEGT. The CDR3 DNA follows: TGTGCCAGCAGCCCTACCCAACTAGCGGGAGGGTCAGACATTCAGTACTTC. It encodes CASSPTQLAGGSDIQYF.

In this sample, this clone turned up once. CDR3 bases: TGCGCCAGCAGCCCTGGACTAGCGGGACCGGATACGCAGTATTTT. Translation: CASSPGLAGPDTQYF. This chain links TRBV5-1 with TRBJ2-3; 12 positions match TRBD2. Trimming at V came to 4 bases and at J to 6 bases, leaving 6 bases not matched to a gene. This CDR3 spans 15 amino acids. Germline V lookup: CDR1 SGHRS, CDR2 YFSETQ.

The genes are TRBV18 and TRBJ2-1; TRBD2 aligns across 8 bases. The length of the CDR3 is 14 residues. V lost 2 bases, J lost 8 bases, and 5 bases stayed unmatched. Germline loops: CDR1 KGHSH, CDR2 LQKENI. The chain's CDR3 is CASSPGTSGDEQFF. In DNA, the CDR3 is TGTGCCAGCTCACCAGGAACTAGCGGTGATGAGCAGTTCTTC.

This clone was observed once. The rearrangement joins TRBV19 to TRBJ2-2; D unresolved. Per the germline V gene, CDR1 is LNHDA and CDR2 is SQIVND (reference sequence). The CDR3 has 10 residues. Trimming stripped 9 bases from V and 5 bases from J, with 4 bases between. CDR3 amino acids: CARLTGELFF. In nucleotides, the CDR3 is TGTGCCAGGTTAACCGGGGAGCTGTTTTTT.

This sequence joins TRBV28 and TRBJ1-5; D unresolved. The germline CDR1 and CDR2 sequences are MDHEN and SYDVKM. The CDR3 has 14 amino acids. V gave up 7 bases and J gave up 0 bases, with 10 bases separating them. CDR3 coding DNA: TGTGCCAGCACCTCGGGGAGTAGCAATCAGCCCCAGCATTTT. This gives the protein CASTSGSSNQPQHF.

The chain couples TRBV5-4 to TRBJ2-3; 10 bases align to TRBD2. Germline V gene sequence: CDR1 SGHNT, CDR2 YYREEE (reference sequence). This CDR3 contains 16 residues. The V and J ends lost 1 base and 6 bases, in that order; junction bases with no gene match: 8. The CDR3 region has the DNA TGTGCCAGCAGCTTGACTGAGGTTAGCGGGAGGGATACGCAGTATTTT. Its protein product is CASSLTEVSGRDTQYF. The variable domain in full, with the rest retrieved from reference TRBV5-4 and TRBJ2-3, is ETGVTQSPTHLIKTRGQQVTLRCSSQSGHNTVSWYQQALGQGPQFIFQYYREEENGRGNFPPRFSGLQFPNYSSELNVNALELDDSALYLCASSLTEVSGRDTQYFGPGTRLTVL.